This TCR beta chain was profiled in a study of CD8 T cells in ankylosing spondylitis (dated by TCRdb to between 2016 and 2019). Concerning the study at large: T cell receptor beta repertoires were profiled in healthy donors and ankylosing spondylitis patients so that disease-linked TCR variants could be found. The full study cohort was made up of under 30 ankylosing spondylitis patients and 108 healthy donors. Peripheral blood was sampled, and synovial fluid was also collected from ankylosing spondylitis patients. What the study reported, not specific to this receptor: The disease-linked clones were reported as significantly enriched in matched synovial fluid samples from ankylosing spondylitis patients. The disease-linked clones showed a CD8+ phenotype and occurred at relatively low frequencies in peripheral blood. Blood from ankylosing spondylitis patients appeared to be characterized by a TCR beta motif composed of about 8 highly homologous amino acid variants. Some of the motif variants had been reported before in the synovial fluid and blood of reactive arthritis patients, a finding that suggests common disease-initiation mechanisms.

This clonotype was seen many times. The antigen it recognizes is unknown. Within one base of it there is no much larger clone, and no base qualities were kept. From its cysteine to its phenylalanine, the CDR3 spans 15 amino acids. The CDR3 DNA has 45 bases and is translated from base 1. The junction shows trimming of 8 bases on V and 4 bases on J, plus 18 bases between the germline ends. These reads were obtained on an Illumina HiSeq 2500. Quantitative 5'-RACE with molecular barcodes was used to prepare TCR beta libraries. The authors' analysis ran thus. Disease-linked TCR variants were identified with a new computational method built on a probabilistic model of VDJ rearrangement. TCRdb applied fastp at Q25 and MiXCR to the public reads, then kept only in-frame beta chains. For every CDR3 protein sequence, its rows merge into one entry that carries the most common genes and DNA. The authors' filters were not applied to this entry. The sample table records around 100,000 distinct CDR3 sequences; 24% of these occur just once. The top ten hold 12% of the sample.

Synovial fluid samples were paired with blood samples taken from the same ankylosing spondylitis patients. Material: synovial fluid, either unsorted or a sorted T cell fraction (not recorded which). The chain joins TRBV12-3 or TRBV12-4 to TRBJ2-1, with the D call perhaps TRBD1 or TRBD2, as 5 bases match in each case. The receptor's source is a male donor with ankylosing spondylitis. The CDR3: CASQTRGRGYNEQFF. The nucleotides read TGTGCCAGCCAAACCCGGGGCCGGGGATACAATGAGCAGTTCTTC.